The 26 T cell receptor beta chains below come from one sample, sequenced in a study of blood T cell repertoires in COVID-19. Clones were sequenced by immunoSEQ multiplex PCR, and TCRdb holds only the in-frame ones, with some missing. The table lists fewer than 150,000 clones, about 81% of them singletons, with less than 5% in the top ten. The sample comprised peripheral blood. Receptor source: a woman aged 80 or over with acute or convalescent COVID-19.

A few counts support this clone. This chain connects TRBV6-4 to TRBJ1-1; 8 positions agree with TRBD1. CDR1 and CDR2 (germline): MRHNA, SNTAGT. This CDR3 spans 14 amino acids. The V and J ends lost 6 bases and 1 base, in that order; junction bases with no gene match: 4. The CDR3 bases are TGTGCCAGCAGGGCGGGACAGGCGAACACTGAAGCTTTCTTT. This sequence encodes CASRAGQANTEAFF.

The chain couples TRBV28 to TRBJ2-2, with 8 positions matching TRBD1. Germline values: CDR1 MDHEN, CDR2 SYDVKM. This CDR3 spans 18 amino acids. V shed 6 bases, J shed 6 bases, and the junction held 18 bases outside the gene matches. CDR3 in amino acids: CASRLMGRGRGVSGELFF. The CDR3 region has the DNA TGTGCCAGCAGGCTTATGGGCAGGGGGCGGGGTGTCTCCGGGGAGCTGTTTTTT. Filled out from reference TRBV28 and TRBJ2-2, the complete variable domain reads DVKVTQSSRYLVKRTGEKVFLECVQDMDHENMFWYRQDPGLGLRLIYFSYDVKMKEKGDIPEGYSVSREKKERFSLILESASTNQTSMYLCASRLMGRGRGVSGELFFGEGSRLTVL.

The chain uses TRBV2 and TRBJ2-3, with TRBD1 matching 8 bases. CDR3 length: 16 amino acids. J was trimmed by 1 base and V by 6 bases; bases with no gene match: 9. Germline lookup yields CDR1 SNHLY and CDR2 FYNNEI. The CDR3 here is CASRSRTGPGTDTQYF. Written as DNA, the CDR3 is TGTGCCAGCAGATCAAGGACAGGGCCGGGCACAGATACGCAGTATTTT.

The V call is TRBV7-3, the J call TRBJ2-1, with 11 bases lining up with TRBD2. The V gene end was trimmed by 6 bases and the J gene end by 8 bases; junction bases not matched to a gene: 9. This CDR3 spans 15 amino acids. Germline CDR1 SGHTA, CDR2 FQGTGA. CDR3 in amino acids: CASSVAGGQYYEQFF. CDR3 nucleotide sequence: TGTGCCAGCAGTGTAGCGGGGGGGCAATACTATGAGCAGTTCTTC.

The CDR3 bases are TGTGCCAGCTCTCTCTCACGGGAGGGAGAACAGCCCCAGCATTTT. This translates into CASSLSREGEQPQHF. The V call is TRBV18, the J call TRBJ1-5, with unresolved D. The CDR3 extends over 15 amino acids. From germline, CDR1 is KGHSH and CDR2 LQKENI. V lost 6 bases and J lost 7, with 19 bases in between. Variable domain in full (rest from reference TRBV18 and TRBJ1-5): NAGVMQNPRHLVRRRGQEARLRCSPMKGHSHVYWYRQLPEEGLKFMVYLQKENIIDESGMPKERFSAEFPKEGPSILRIQQVVRGDSAAYFCASSLSREGEQPQHFGDGTRLSIL.

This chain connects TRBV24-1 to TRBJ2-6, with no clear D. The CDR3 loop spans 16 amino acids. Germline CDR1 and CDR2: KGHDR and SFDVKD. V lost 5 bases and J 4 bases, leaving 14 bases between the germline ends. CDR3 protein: CATSGAGQAGANVLTF. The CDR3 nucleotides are TGTGCCACCAGTGGGGCTGGCCAGGCCGGGGCCAACGTCCTGACTTTC.

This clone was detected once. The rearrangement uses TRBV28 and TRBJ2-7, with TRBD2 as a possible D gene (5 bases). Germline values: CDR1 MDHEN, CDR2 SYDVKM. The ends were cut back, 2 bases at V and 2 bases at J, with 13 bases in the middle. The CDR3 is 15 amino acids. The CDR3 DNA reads TGTGCCAGCAGTTTACCGGGAACCGTAACCTACGAGCAGTACTTC. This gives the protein CASSLPGTVTYEQYF.

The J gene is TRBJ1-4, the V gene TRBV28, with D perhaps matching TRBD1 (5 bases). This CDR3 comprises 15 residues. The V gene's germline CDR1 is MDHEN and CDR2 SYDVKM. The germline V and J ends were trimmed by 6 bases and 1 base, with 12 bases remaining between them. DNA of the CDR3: TGTGCCAGCAGGTGGTCGGGGGGAACTAATGAAAAACTGTTTTTT. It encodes CASRWSGGTNEKLFF.

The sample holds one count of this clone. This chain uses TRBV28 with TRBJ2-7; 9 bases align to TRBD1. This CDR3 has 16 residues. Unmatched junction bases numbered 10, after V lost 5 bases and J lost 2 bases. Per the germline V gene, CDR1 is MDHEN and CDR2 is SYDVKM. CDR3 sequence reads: CASSPETGGATYEQYF. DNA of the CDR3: TGTGCCAGCAGTCCCGAGACAGGGGGGGCTACCTACGAGCAGTACTTC.

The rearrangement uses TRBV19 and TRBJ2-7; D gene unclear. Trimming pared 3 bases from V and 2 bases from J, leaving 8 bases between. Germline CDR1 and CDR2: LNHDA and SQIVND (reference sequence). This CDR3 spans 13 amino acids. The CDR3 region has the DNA TGTGCCAGTAGTATTGGCCGGGCCTACGAGCAGTACTTC. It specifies CASSIGRAYEQYF.

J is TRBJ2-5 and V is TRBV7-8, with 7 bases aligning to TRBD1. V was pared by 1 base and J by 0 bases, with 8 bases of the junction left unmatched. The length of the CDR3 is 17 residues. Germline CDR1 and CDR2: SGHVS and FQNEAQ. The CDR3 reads CASSLVGQAYNQETQYF. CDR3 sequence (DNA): TGTGCCAGCAGCTTAGTCGGACAGGCCTACAACCAAGAGACCCAGTACTTC.

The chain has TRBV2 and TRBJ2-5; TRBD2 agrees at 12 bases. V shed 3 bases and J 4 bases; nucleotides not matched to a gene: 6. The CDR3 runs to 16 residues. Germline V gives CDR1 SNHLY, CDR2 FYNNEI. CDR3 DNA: TGTGCCAGCAGTGACCTAGCTAGCGGGGGGGGAGAGACCCAGTACTTC. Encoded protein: CASSDLASGGGETQYF.

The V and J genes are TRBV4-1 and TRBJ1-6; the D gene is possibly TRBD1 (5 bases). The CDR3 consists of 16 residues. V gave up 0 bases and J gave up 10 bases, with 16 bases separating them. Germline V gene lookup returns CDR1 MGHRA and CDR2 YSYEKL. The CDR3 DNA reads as TGCGCCAGCAGCCAAGATGTCGTGTTGGGGGGGTCACCCCTCCACTTT. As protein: CASSQDVVLGGSPLHF.

The CDR3 sequence is CASSQNPGLYNEQFF. Written as DNA, the CDR3 is TGTGCCAGCAGCCAAAATCCGGGACTCTACAATGAGCAGTTCTTC. The V gene is TRBV5-6, the J gene TRBJ2-1; the D gene is possibly TRBD2 (6 bases). Per the germline V gene, CDR1 is SGHDT and CDR2 is YYEEEE. The V gene lost 4 bases and the J gene lost 3 bases, with 14 bases spanning the gap. This CDR3 is built from 15 residues.

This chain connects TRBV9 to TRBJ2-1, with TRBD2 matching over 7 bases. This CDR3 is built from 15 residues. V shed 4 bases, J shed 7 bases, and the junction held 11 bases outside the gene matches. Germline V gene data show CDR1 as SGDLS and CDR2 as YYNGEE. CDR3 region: CASSPRGTGGNEQFF. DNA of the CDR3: TGTGCCAGCAGCCCGCGAGGGACGGGGGGAAATGAGCAGTTCTTC.

The CDR3 DNA follows: TGCGCCAGCAGCCCCCGACACAGGGGTGGCGGCTACACCTTC. It yields the protein CASSPRHRGGGYTF. The V call is TRBV5-1, the J call TRBJ1-2, with 7 bases matching TRBD1. Trimming took 4 bases from V and 8 from J; bases not matched to a gene: 11. The germline V gene encodes CDR1 SGHRS and CDR2 YFSETQ. This CDR3 has 14 residues.

CDR3 sequence: CASSQEQGYEQYF. The CDR3 DNA reads TGCGCCAGCAGCCAGGAACAGGGTTACGAGCAGTACTTC. The V call is TRBV4-1, the J call TRBJ2-7; D is possibly TRBD1 (6 bases). CDR1 MGHRA and CDR2 YSYEKL come from the germline V gene. Between the trimmed V and J ends, which lost 3 bases and 4 bases, there was a span of 10 bases. This CDR3 is built from 13 residues.

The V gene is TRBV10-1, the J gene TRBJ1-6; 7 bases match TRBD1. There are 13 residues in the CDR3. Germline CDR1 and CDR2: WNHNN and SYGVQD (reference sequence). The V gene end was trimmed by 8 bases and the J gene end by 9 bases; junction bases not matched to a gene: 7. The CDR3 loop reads CASQGEFGSPLHF. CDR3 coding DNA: TGCGCCAGCCAGGGGGAATTTGGTTCACCCCTCCACTTT.

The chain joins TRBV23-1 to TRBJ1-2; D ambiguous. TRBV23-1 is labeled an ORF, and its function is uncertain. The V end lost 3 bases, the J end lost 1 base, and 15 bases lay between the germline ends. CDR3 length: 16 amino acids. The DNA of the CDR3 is TGCGCCAGCAGTCAGGGGAGACCGGGATTTAACTATGGCTACACCTTC. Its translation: CASSQGRPGFNYGYTF.

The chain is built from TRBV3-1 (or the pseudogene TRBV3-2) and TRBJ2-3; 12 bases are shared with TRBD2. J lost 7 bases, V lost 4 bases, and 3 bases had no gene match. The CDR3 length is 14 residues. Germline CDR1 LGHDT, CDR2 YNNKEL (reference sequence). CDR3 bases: TGTGCCAGCAGCCGAGGGACTAGCGGGTATACGCAGTATTTT. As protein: CASSRGTSGYTQYF.

The CDR3 DNA reads TGTGCCAGCAGCCCCCAGCCCCCGCTAGCTGGCGCCGGGGAGCTGTTTTTT. Residues: CASSPQPPLAGAGELFF. The genes are TRBV7-2 and TRBJ2-2; maybe TRBD2 (5 bases). CDR1 SGHTA and CDR2 FQGNSA come from the germline V gene. The germline V and J ends were trimmed by 5 bases and 6 bases, with 22 bases remaining between them. The CDR3 has 17 residues.

The CDR3 DNA follows: TGTGCCAGTAGTGGGGCCCCTGGGGCCCAGCATTTT. It is translated as CASSGAPGAQHF. This chain uses TRBV19 with TRBJ1-5, with D possibly TRBD1 on 5 matching bases. This CDR3 has 12 amino acids. Germline CDR1 reads LNHDA; CDR2 reads SQIVND (reference sequence). The V end lost 5 bases, the J end lost 11 bases, and 13 bases lay between the germline ends.

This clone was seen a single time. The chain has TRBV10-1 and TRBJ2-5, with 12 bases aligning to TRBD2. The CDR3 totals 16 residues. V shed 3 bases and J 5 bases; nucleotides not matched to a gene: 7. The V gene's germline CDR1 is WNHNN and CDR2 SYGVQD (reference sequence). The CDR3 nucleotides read TGCGCCAGCAGTGACATCGCTAGCGGGGGGGCCGAGACCCAGTACTTC. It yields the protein CASSDIASGGAETQYF.

The CDR3 nucleotides read TGCGCCAGCACCGGTCGAGGGGGGGCCATAAATGAGCAGTTCTTC. Amino acids: CASTGRGGAINEQFF. The V call is TRBV5-1, the J call TRBJ2-1, with D perhaps TRBD2 (7 bases). V dropped 6 bases and J dropped 7 bases, with 20 bases sitting between them. The germline CDR1 and CDR2 sequences are SGHRS and YFSETQ. This CDR3 has 15 amino acids.

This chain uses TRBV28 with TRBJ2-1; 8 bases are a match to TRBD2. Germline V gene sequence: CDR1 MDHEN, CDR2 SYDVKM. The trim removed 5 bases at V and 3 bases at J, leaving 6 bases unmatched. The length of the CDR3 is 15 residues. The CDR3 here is CASSTWTSLYNEQFF. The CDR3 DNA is TGTGCCAGCAGTACCTGGACTAGCCTCTACAATGAGCAGTTCTTC. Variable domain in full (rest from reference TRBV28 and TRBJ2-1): DVKVTQSSRYLVKRTGEKVFLECVQDMDHENMFWYRQDPGLGLRLIYFSYDVKMKEKGDIPEGYSVSREKKERFSLILESASTNQTSMYLCASSTWTSLYNEQFFGPGTRLTVL.

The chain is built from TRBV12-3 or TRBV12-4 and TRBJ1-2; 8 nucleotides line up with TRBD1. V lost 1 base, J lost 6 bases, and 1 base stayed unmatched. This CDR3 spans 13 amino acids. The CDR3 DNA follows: TGTGCCAGCAGTTTAGGACAGGGGCATGGCTACACCTTC. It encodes CASSLGQGHGYTF.